This TCR beta chain was profiled in a study of shared clonotypes between healthy human individuals. Study-level background: CD4 naive and CD4 memory each took three plates per donor, while CD8 naive took two and CD8 memory one. Overall study findings and caveats: Although depth was large, rarefaction showed that sequencing of the sorted subsets was incomplete.

The germline V and J ends were trimmed by 2 bases and 8 bases, with 12 bases remaining between them. Per the germline V gene, CDR1 is SGHAT and CDR2 is FQNNGV. CDR3 length: 13 residues. The method was immunoSEQ multiplex PCR; TCRdb's version includes in-frame clones alone and lacks a portion of them. The table has about 1,800,000 clones, approximately 94% seen once. Notes on this clone: The antigen is not known.

CD45RO-negative CD8 cells positively selected for CCR7 made up the naive population, which excluded terminally differentiated effector memory CD45RA+ cells. The sample was naive CD8+ T cells sorted from blood. This receptor was identified in a man between 18 and 35 years old in good health. The chain has TRBV11-2 and TRBJ1-2; no firm D call. The CDR3 protein is CASSLSPIRGYTF. For the CDR3, the DNA is TGTGCCAGCAGCTTATCTCCGATTCGGGGCTACACCTTC.